This T cell receptor (beta chain) was sequenced in a study of blood T cell repertoires in COVID-19. Seattle participants joined during active infection and were tracked over time. A remark on this clone: Distinct nucleotide sequences in the sample also encode this CDR3.

In germline, CDR1 is MNHEY, CDR2 SMNVEV (reference sequence). Trimming stripped 5 bases from V and 1 base from J, with 4 bases between. This CDR3 has 12 residues. Under the authors' procedure: Scientists estimated how many nucleated cells there were by amplifying reference gene primers. Sequencing was performed with immunoSEQ multiplex PCR; in TCRdb, only in-frame clones are kept and a portion is missing. V, J and clone size are those of that table, while D and trimming were read from the DNA. The table lists around 260,000 clones, approximately 91% of them singletons. The gene calls are TRBV27 and TRBJ2-3; D is unclear. The specimen sequenced was peripheral blood. The sequence was collected from a woman between 25 and 40 years old with COVID-19, enrolled during active disease. CDR3 nucleotides: TGTGCCAGCAGTCCCGGCACAGATACGCAGTATTTT. Its translation is CASSPGTDTQYF.